Here is one T cell receptor (beta chain) with its context. The antigen remains undetermined. The data derive from a study of post-analysis software for immune sequencing data. Germline V gene data show CDR1 as ENHRY and CDR2 as SYGVKD. The CDR3 contains 14 residues. V was cut by 2 bases and J by 6 bases, with 13 bases left in between. Findings of the study overall: People with multiple sclerosis had a significantly lower normalized Chao1 diversity than controls did. Five TRBV segments occurring more often in patients than controls included TRBV5-6, TRBV5-1 and TRBV20-1. Samples prepared in the same batch strongly co-clustered by F measure.

Presence of unique molecular identifiers characterized the TCR beta cDNA libraries. TCRdb re-derived calls from the PCR reads in MiXCR, one entry per CDR3 protein. The sample records hundreds of thousands of distinct CDR3 sequences, about 32% being singletons. The receptor was isolated from a girl under 18 with multiple sclerosis. This sequence joins TRBV10-3 and TRBJ1-2; D gene ambiguous. The sample was blood. The CDR3 bases are TGTGCCATCAGTGAGGGGCAACCTAGCGATGGCTACACCTTC. The encoded protein is CAISEGQPSDGYTF.